This entry lists 30 T cell receptor beta chains sequenced from one sample in a study of blood T cell repertoires in COVID-19. Profiled with immunoSEQ multiplex PCR; TCRdb holds only in-frame clones, not every one. Here the sample spans 150,000 to 200,000 clones, over 75% being singletons. Sequenced input: PBMCs or T cells enriched from blood (not recorded which). The source is a young woman who had recovered from COVID-19.

The chain links TRBV9 to TRBJ2-7; D remains unclear. The CDR3 sequence is 13 residues long. Germline V CDR1 and CDR2: SGDLS, YYNGEE. Trimming shortened V by 0 bases and J by 10 bases, and 14 bases separated the two germline ends. The CDR3 loop reads CASSVAEVGQQYF. In nucleotides, the CDR3 is TGTGCCAGCAGCGTAGCCGAAGTTGGGCAACAGTACTTC.

The chain recombines TRBV28 with TRBJ2-2; 7 bases fit TRBD1. V shed 7 bases and J 4 bases; nucleotides not matched to a gene: 9. The CDR3 is 15 residues long. The germline V gene has CDR1 MDHEN and CDR2 SYDVKM. CDR3 DNA: TGTGCCAGCATGGACAGGCCTATCCTCACCGGGGAGCTGTTTTTT. This sequence encodes CASMDRPILTGELFF.

The gene calls are TRBV2 and TRBJ2-2, with D hard to call. Germline values: CDR1 SNHLY, CDR2 FYNNEI. The CDR3 length is 15 residues. Trimming removed 3 bases at V and 4 bases at J, with 12 bases between. CDR3 protein: CASSDGALVTGELFF. CDR3 DNA sequence: TGTGCCAGCAGTGACGGAGCTCTTGTCACCGGGGAGCTGTTTTTT.

The V call is TRBV27, the J call TRBJ1-2; 9 nucleotides align to TRBD1. Germline V gene sequence: CDR1 MNHEY, CDR2 SMNVEV (reference sequence). The CDR3 runs to 15 residues. Trimming took 5 bases from V and 4 from J; bases not matched to a gene: 8. CDR3 sequence: CASSPWDRAAYGYTF. CDR3 in DNA: TGTGCCAGCAGTCCCTGGGACAGGGCCGCCTATGGCTACACCTTC.

This clone was seen only a few times. V is TRBV6-2 or TRBV6-3 and J is TRBJ2-7, with 8 bases identical to TRBD1. CDR1 and CDR2 (germline): MNHEY, SVGEGT. V trimming: 6 bases; J trimming: 7 bases; junction bases outside the gene matches: 8. The CDR3 loop spans 13 amino acids. CDR3 sequence: CASSRDRLLEQYF. The CDR3, as DNA: TGTGCCAGCAGCCGGGACAGGTTGTTGGAGCAGTACTTC.

The gene calls are TRBV7-9 and TRBJ1-1, with 7 bases that match TRBD1. V lost 1 base and J lost 8; bases outside the gene matches: 4. From germline, CDR1 is SEHNR and CDR2 FQNEAQ (reference sequence). The CDR3 length is 13 residues. Here the CDR3 reads CASSLGQGIEAFF. In DNA, the CDR3 is TGTGCCAGCAGCTTAGGACAGGGAATAGAAGCTTTCTTT.

The rearrangement links TRBV20-1 to TRBJ2-2; D is ambiguous. This CDR3 is built from 14 residues. CDR1 and CDR2 from the germline V gene are DFQATT and SNEGSKA (reference sequence). Deletions cut 3 bases from V and 7 bases from J, with 15 bases between. In DNA, the CDR3 is TGCAGTGCTAGTGCGTCCTTGGCTGGCGGGGAGCTGTTTTTT. This gives the protein CSASASLAGGELFF.

This chain joins TRBV28 and TRBJ2-1, with TRBD2 as a possible D gene (5 bases). The CDR3 sequence is 13 residues long. With 3 bases removed from V and 9 bases from J, the gap between germline ends came to 12 bases. The germline V gene has CDR1 MDHEN and CDR2 SYDVKM. The CDR3 nucleotides read TGTGCCAGCAGTTTTATTTGGGAGTTTGAGCAGTTCTTC. Protein sequence: CASSFIWEFEQFF.

This clone was detected only once. Other DNA sequences within the sample encode an identical CDR3. This sequence joins TRBV27 and TRBJ2-7; tentatively, D is TRBD1 (6 bases). CDR1 MNHEY and CDR2 SMNVEV come from the germline V gene (reference sequence). The CDR3 sequence is 13 residues long. The V and J ends lost 8 bases and 3 bases respectively, with 14 bases between them. The CDR3 sequence: CASSGPGVYEQYF. In DNA form, the CDR3 reads TGTGCCAGCTCGGGCCCAGGGGTCTACGAGCAGTACTTC.

The chain has TRBV19 and TRBJ2-1, with TRBD2 identical over 7 bases. J gave up 9 bases and V 5 bases, and 10 bases lay outside the gene matches. From germline, CDR1 is LNHDA and CDR2 SQIVND (reference sequence). This CDR3 has 14 residues. The CDR3 here is CASSLAGASGEQFF. Written as DNA, the CDR3 is TGTGCCAGTAGTCTTGCGGGAGCCAGCGGTGAGCAGTTCTTC.

Only one count was recorded for this clone. The chain is built from TRBV4-2 and TRBJ1-5; D is perhaps TRBD1 (6 bases). V lost 3 bases to trimming and J lost 3 bases, with 15 bases between them. Per germline, CDR1 LGHNA and CDR2 YNFKEQ. This CDR3 comprises 16 residues. The CDR3, as DNA: TGTGCCAGCAGCCAGATCTCTGGGGGCCTCAATCAGCCCCAGCATTTT. Its protein product is CASSQISGGLNQPQHF.

The rearrangement uses TRBV2 and TRBJ2-7; 15 bases align to TRBD2. The J segment lost 5 bases and the V segment lost 3 bases, leaving 2 bases of the junction unmatched. Germline CDR1 reads SNHLY; CDR2 reads FYNNEI. The CDR3 loop spans 15 amino acids. CDR3 protein: CASSDWTSGRDEQYF. CDR3 nucleotides: TGTGCCAGCAGTGATTGGACTAGCGGGAGGGACGAGCAGTACTTC.

There are a few counts of this clone. The chain joins TRBV25-1 to TRBJ1-5; no reliable D call. The CDR3 sequence is 13 residues long. V gave up 3 bases and J gave up 0 bases, with 3 bases separating them. CDR1 and CDR2 from the germline V gene are MGHDK and SYGVNS. CDR3 protein: CASSERSNQPQHF. Here the CDR3 DNA reads TGTGCCAGCAGTGAGCGTAGCAATCAGCCCCAGCATTTT.

The V gene is TRBV7-2, the J gene TRBJ1-6; 9 nucleotides align to TRBD1. This CDR3 region has 16 residues. In germline, CDR1 is SGHTA, CDR2 FQGNSA. V lost 6 bases, J lost 6 bases, and 9 bases stayed unmatched. CDR3 nucleotides: TGTGCCAGCAGGGATAACAGGGGGCATTTTAATTCACCCCTCCACTTT. It encodes CASRDNRGHFNSPLHF.

The CDR3 is CASSIPYYEQYF. The CDR3 region has the DNA TGTGCCAGCAGTATACCCTACTACGAGCAGTACTTC. The rearrangement uses TRBV6-2 or TRBV6-3 and TRBJ2-7; the D is unclear. Germline values: CDR1 MNHEY, CDR2 SVGEGT. The CDR3 is 12 amino acids. Between the trimmed V and J ends, which lost 5 bases and 3 bases, there was a span of 8 bases.

The gene calls are TRBV7-9 and TRBJ1-2, with D possibly TRBD1 on 5 matching bases. The V gene's germline CDR1 is SEHNR and CDR2 FQNEAQ (reference sequence). The CDR3 runs 16 residues. V lost 1 base to trimming and J lost 2 bases, with 14 bases between them. The chain's CDR3 is CASSLEGSKGNYGYTF. CDR3 in DNA: TGTGCCAGCAGCTTAGAAGGATCGAAGGGGAACTATGGCTACACCTTC.

The genes are TRBV19 and TRBJ2-5, with 9 bases lining up with TRBD2. J gave up 3 bases and V 10 bases, and 9 bases lay outside the gene matches. The CDR3 contains 14 residues. Germline assignment: CDR1 LNHDA and CDR2 SQIVND (reference sequence). The CDR3 region is CATNPGTSKETQYF. The CDR3 bases are TGTGCCACAAACCCCGGGACTAGCAAAGAGACCCAGTACTTC.

CDR3 amino acids: CASSPRAGQETQYF. The CDR3 bases are TGTGCCAGCAGCCCGCGGGCAGGACAAGAGACCCAGTACTTC. The chain combines TRBV5-8 with TRBJ2-5, with D maybe TRBD2 (5 bases). V gave up 4 bases and J gave up 2 bases, with 12 bases separating them. The CDR3 totals 14 residues. Germline CDR1 and CDR2: SGHTS and YDEGEE.

The J gene is TRBJ2-3, the V gene TRBV7-9, with D tentatively TRBD2 (6 bases). V was cut by 2 bases and J by 2 bases, with 14 bases left in between. Germline CDR1 is SEHNR and CDR2 is FQNEAQ (reference sequence). The CDR3 is 16 residues long. The CDR3 coding sequence is TGTGCCAGCAGCTTATGGGGTAGCGGAGCCACAGATACGCAGTATTTT. Its translation: CASSLWGSGATDTQYF.

This rearrangement joins TRBV6-4 to TRBJ2-3; no clear D gene. V lost 9 bases and J 0 bases, leaving 16 bases between the germline ends. This CDR3 has 15 residues. Germline lookup yields CDR1 MRHNA and CDR2 SNTAGT. The CDR3 reads CASSPRPGSTDTQYF. CDR3 DNA sequence: TGTGCCAGTTCTCCCCGCCCCGGGAGCACAGATACGCAGTATTTT.

The chain carries TRBV7-8 and TRBJ2-1; TRBD2 matches 8 bases. V lost 5 bases to trimming and J lost 9 bases; unmatched junction nucleotides: 6. Germline V gene data show CDR1 as SGHVS and CDR2 as FQNEAQ. CDR3 length: 13 residues. CDR3 coding DNA: TGTGCCAGCAGCCCGGGACTAGGGTTTGAGCAGTTCTTC. Protein sequence: CASSPGLGFEQFF.

The rearrangement uses TRBV28 and TRBJ2-3; a possible D gene is TRBD1 (6 bases). The CDR3 covers 16 residues. The V gene lost 8 bases and the J gene lost 1 base, with 19 bases spanning the gap. The V gene's germline CDR1 is MDHEN and CDR2 SYDVKM. CDR3 coding DNA: TGTGCCAGCGGCAGGGGAAGTTTCCGGGGCACAGATACGCAGTATTTT. It translates to CASGRGSFRGTDTQYF.

The chain links TRBV6-2 or TRBV6-3 to TRBJ1-5, with TRBD1 matching 8 bases. The CDR3 extends over 17 amino acids. Trimming took 6 bases from V and 4 from J; bases not matched to a gene: 14. Germline CDR1 MNHEY, CDR2 SVGEGT. The CDR3 DNA reads as TGTGCCAGCAGCACTCCCTTGGGCAGGGGGCTTAATCAGCCCCAGCATTTT. This codes for CASSTPLGRGLNQPQHF.

The V gene is TRBV28, the J gene TRBJ1-1; 11 nucleotides align to TRBD1. The V gene end was trimmed by 6 bases and the J gene end by 6 bases; junction bases not matched to a gene: 0. The germline V gene has CDR1 MDHEN and CDR2 SYDVKM. The CDR3 spans 12 residues. CDR3: CASRGQGAEAFF. The CDR3 DNA reads as TGTGCCAGCAGGGGACAGGGGGCTGAAGCTTTCTTT.

This clone was counted a few times. The chain has TRBV19 and TRBJ1-2, with 7 bases lining up with TRBD1. The junction had 8 bases not matched to a gene; V was cut back by 7 bases and J by 3 bases. The CDR3 runs 14 residues. CDR1 and CDR2 from the germline V gene are LNHDA and SQIVND (reference sequence). The DNA of the CDR3 is TGTGCCAGTAAACAGGGGCTCTCATACTATGGCTACACCTTC. It translates to CASKQGLSYYGYTF.

The genes are TRBV28 and TRBJ2-7; 12 bases agree with TRBD1. V was clipped by 3 bases and J by 4 bases; unmatched bases: 7. The CDR3 covers 16 residues. Germline CDR1 MDHEN, CDR2 SYDVKM. The CDR3 loop reads CASSFLGQGAGYEQYF. CDR3 nucleotide sequence: TGTGCCAGCAGTTTTTTGGGACAGGGGGCCGGGTACGAGCAGTACTTC.

This clone occurred a few times. The chain links TRBV6-1 to TRBJ2-3; 13 bases line up with TRBD2. J lost 7 bases, V lost 1 base, and 2 bases had no gene match. Germline V lookup: CDR1 MNHNS, CDR2 SASEGT. The CDR3 runs 15 residues. The CDR3 DNA is TGTGCCAGCAGTGAAGAGACTAGCGGGGGGAATACGCAGTATTTT. It specifies CASSEETSGGNTQYF.

This clone came up once. This chain joins TRBV7-6 and TRBJ1-3; 9 nucleotides agree with TRBD1. This CDR3 contains 15 residues. In germline, CDR1 is SGHVS, CDR2 FNYEAQ. V dropped 5 bases and J dropped 2; count of bases not matched to a gene: 4. The CDR3 protein is CASSPTGGTGNTIYF. The CDR3 DNA follows: TGTGCCAGCAGCCCGACAGGGGGTACTGGAAACACCATATATTTT.

The V and J genes are TRBV18 and TRBJ2-7; D is uncertain. The CDR3 is 14 residues long. V was trimmed by 2 bases and J by 0 bases, leaving 8 bases between them. Germline V gene lookup returns CDR1 KGHSH and CDR2 LQKENI. This chain's CDR3 is CASSPGQVSYEQYF. The CDR3 bases are TGTGCCAGCTCACCAGGGCAAGTCTCCTACGAGCAGTACTTC.

This clone was recorded a few times. The J gene is TRBJ2-7, the V gene TRBV18; 11 bases fit TRBD2. CDR3 length: 17 residues. Germline loops: CDR1 KGHSH, CDR2 LQKENI. Losses at the gene ends were 2 bases for V and 0 bases for J; bases not matched to a gene: 6. The DNA for the CDR3 is TGTGCCAGCTCACCAAGGGGGACTAGCGGAATCTCCTACGAGCAGTACTTC. Translated, it gives CASSPRGTSGISYEQYF. Combining the CDR3 with reference TRBV18 and TRBJ2-7 gives the whole variable domain NAGVMQNPRHLVRRRGQEARLRCSPMKGHSHVYWYRQLPEEGLKFMVYLQKENIIDESGMPKERFSAEFPKEGPSILRIQQVVRGDSAAYFCASSPRGTSGISYEQYFGPGTRLTVT.